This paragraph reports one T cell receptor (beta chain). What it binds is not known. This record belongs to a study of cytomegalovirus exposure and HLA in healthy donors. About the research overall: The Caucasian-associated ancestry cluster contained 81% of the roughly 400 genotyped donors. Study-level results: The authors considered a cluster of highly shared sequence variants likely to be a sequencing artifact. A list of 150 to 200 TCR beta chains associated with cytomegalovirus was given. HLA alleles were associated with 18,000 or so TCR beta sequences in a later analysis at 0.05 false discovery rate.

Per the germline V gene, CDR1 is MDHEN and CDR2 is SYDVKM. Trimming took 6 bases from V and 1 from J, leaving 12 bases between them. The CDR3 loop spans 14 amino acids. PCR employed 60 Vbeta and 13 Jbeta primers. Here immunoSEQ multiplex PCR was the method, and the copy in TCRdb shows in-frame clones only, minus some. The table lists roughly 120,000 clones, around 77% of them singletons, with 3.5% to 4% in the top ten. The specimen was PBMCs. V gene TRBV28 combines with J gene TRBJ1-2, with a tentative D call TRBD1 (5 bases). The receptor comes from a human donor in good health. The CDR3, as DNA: TGTGCCAGCAGACTCCAGGGTTTTAACTATGGCTACACCTTC. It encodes CASRLQGFNYGYTF.